This TCR beta chain is from a study of blood T cell repertoires in COVID-19. Background on the study: The United States, Italy and Spain provided the acute and convalescent COVID-19 samples. PBMCs, B-cell-depleted T cells, or T cells provided the cDNA or gDNA that made up the material.

Germline V gives CDR1 GTSNPN, CDR2 SVGIG (reference sequence). The CDR3 extends over 13 amino acids. V lost 2 bases and J 6 bases, leaving 12 bases between the germline ends. Original data processing: Reference gene primer amplification in the assay estimated nucleated cell counts. Profiling relied on immunoSEQ multiplex PCR, and the TCRdb table lists in-frame clones only, not all of them. Clone size and V and J calls were adopted from that table, with D and trimming inferred from the DNA. The table has about 290,000 clones, roughly 85% seen once; the top ten hold 3%. The sequence came from a woman in her twenties or thirties with active or convalescent COVID-19. The chain carries TRBV30 and TRBJ2-3, with a possible D match to TRBD1 (5 bases). Sequencing used peripheral blood. CDR3 in DNA: TGTGCCTGGAGTCAGGGTCAATTGGATACGCAGTATTTT. Its protein is CAWSQGQLDTQYF. Complete variable domain (other parts from reference TRBV30 and TRBJ2-3): SQTIHQWPATLVQPVGSPLSLECTVEGTSNPNLYWYRQAAGRGLQLLFYSVGIGQISSEVPQNLSASRPQDRQFILSSKKLLLSDSGFYLCAWSQGQLDTQYFGPGTRLTVL.